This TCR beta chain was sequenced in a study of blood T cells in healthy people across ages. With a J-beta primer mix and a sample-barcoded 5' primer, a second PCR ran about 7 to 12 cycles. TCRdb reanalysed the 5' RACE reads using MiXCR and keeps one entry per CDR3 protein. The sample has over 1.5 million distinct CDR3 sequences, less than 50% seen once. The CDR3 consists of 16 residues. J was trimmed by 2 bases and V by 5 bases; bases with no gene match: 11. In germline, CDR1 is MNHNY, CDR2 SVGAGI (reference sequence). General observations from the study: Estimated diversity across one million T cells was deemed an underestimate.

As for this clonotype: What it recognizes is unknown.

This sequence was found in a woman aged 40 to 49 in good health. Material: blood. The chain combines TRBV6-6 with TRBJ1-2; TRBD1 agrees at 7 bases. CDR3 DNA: TGTGCCAGCAGTCAAACCCGACAGGGACCCAACTATGGCTACACCTTC. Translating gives CASSQTRQGPNYGYTF.